The clone carrying this T cell receptor beta chain was detected a few times. The antigen remains unidentified. This record belongs to a study of early T cells in non-severe SARS-CoV-2 infection. Unique molecular identifiers tagged individual cDNA molecules. TCRdb re-derived calls from the 5' RACE reads in MiXCR, one entry per CDR3 protein. The table shows 75,000 to 100,000 distinct CDR3 sequences, with 15% to 20% occurring only once. This CDR3 region has 13 residues. Germline CDR1 is SEHNR and CDR2 is FQNEAQ (reference sequence). The V and J ends lost 4 bases and 7 bases respectively, with 8 bases between them. Study results and caveats: VDJdb matching skewed toward anti-spike CD8 responses, missing private and CD4 specificities.

Input material: whole blood. This clonotype was sampled from an adult who was a healthcare worker with PCR-confirmed SARS-CoV-2 infection or an uninfected control (not recorded which). V usage is TRBV7-9 and J usage is TRBJ1-6; the D is unclear. CDR3 in amino acids: CASSYGRNSPLHF. The CDR3 DNA sequence: TGTGCCAGCAGCTACGGGAGGAATTCACCCCTCCACTTT.